The 26 T cell receptor beta chains given below trace back to one sample, sequenced in a study of T-cell memory formation after mild COVID-19. TCRdb used MiXCR to reprocess the 5' RACE reads, holding one entry per CDR3 protein. Of more than 450,000 distinct CDR3 sequences detected, roughly 18% appear once; the ten largest clones hold 9.5% to 15%. Source material: PBMCs or a T cell subset sorted from them (not recorded which). The receptors stem from an adult woman who had mild COVID-19 (a few samples of this study predate the infection). Cell type and time point are not known.

This clonotype was detected ten times or more. The J gene is TRBJ2-1, the V gene TRBV6-2 or TRBV6-3; 9 bases align to TRBD2. Unmatched junction bases numbered 7, after V lost 0 bases and J lost 7 bases. From germline, CDR1 is MNHEY and CDR2 SVGEGT. The CDR3 has 16 residues. CDR3 region: CASSYSTREGRNEQFF. CDR3 coding DNA: TGTGCCAGCAGTTACTCGACGCGGGAGGGTAGGAATGAGCAGTTCTTC.

The CDR3 DNA reads as TGTGCCAGTAGTAAGGGGGATCCGAACAATGATGAGCAGTTCTTC. Its translation is CASSKGDPNNDEQFF. J is TRBJ2-1 and V is TRBV19; D possibly corresponds to TRBD1 (6 bases). V lost 4 bases and J lost 8, with 18 bases in between. The CDR3 is 15 residues long. Germline V lookup: CDR1 LNHDA, CDR2 SQIVND (reference sequence).

The gene calls are TRBV6-1 and TRBJ1-2, with unresolved D. The V end lost 1 base, the J end lost 8 bases, and 14 bases lay between the germline ends. Germline CDR1 MNHNS, CDR2 SASEGT. This CDR3 region has 14 residues. The CDR3: CASSEGVGSGGYTF. In nucleotides, the CDR3 is TGTGCCAGCAGTGAAGGTGTGGGATCCGGCGGCTACACCTTC.

This clonotype was counted a few times. The rearrangement uses TRBV20-1 and TRBJ1-6; 8 positions match TRBD1. Germline CDR1 is DFQATT and CDR2 is SNEGSKA (reference sequence). The CDR3 runs 13 residues. V shed 6 bases, J shed 7 bases, and the junction held 5 bases outside the gene matches. This CDR3 reads CSAPDRDNSPLHF. The CDR3 bases are TGCAGTGCCCCGGACAGGGACAATTCACCCCTCCACTTT.

This clonotype showed up many times. This sequence joins TRBV5-1 and TRBJ2-1; D is possibly TRBD2 (7 bases). V lost 6 bases, J lost 8 bases, and 27 bases lay in between. This CDR3 contains 17 residues. Germline V CDR1 and CDR2: SGHRS, YFSETQ. In DNA, the CDR3 is TGCGCCAGCACCGGGGGGCAGGAGCGGACCAGGTCGGATGAGCAGTTCTTC. This encodes CASTGGQERTRSDEQFF. Full variable domain (rest looked up from reference TRBV5-1 and TRBJ2-1): KAGVTQTPRYLIKTRGQQVTLSCSPISGHRSVSWYQQTPGQGLQFLFEYFSETQRNKGNFPGRFSGRQFSNSRSEMNVSTLELGDSALYLCASTGGQERTRSDEQFFGPGTRLTVL.

The chain links TRBV11-3 to TRBJ2-1; 10 bases match TRBD2. With 2 bases clipped from V and 10 bases from J, the junction kept 11 bases outside the gene matches. The germline V gene has CDR1 SGHNT and CDR2 YENEEA. This CDR3 has 16 amino acids. The CDR3 DNA reads as TGTGCCAGCAGCTTAACCGGGACTAGCGTCAGTAGGGAGCAGTTCTTC. Protein product: CASSLTGTSVSREQFF.

The chain recombines TRBV5-5 with TRBJ2-7, with D tentatively TRBD2 (6 bases). CDR1 and CDR2 from the germline V gene are SGHKS and YYEKEE (reference sequence). The V and J ends lost 5 bases and 3 bases respectively, with 12 bases between them. The CDR3 extends over 13 amino acids. CDR3 amino acids: CASRFTGGYEQYF. The CDR3 nucleotides are TGTGCCAGCAGATTTACCGGGGGCTACGAGCAGTACTTC.

This chain links TRBV12-3 or TRBV12-4 with TRBJ1-1; possible D gene TRBD1, 6 bases. The V end lost 6 bases, the J end lost 5 bases, and 19 bases lay between the germline ends. The CDR3 is made up of 15 amino acids. CDR3 loop: CASRHYRAQGTEAFF. The CDR3 DNA reads TGTGCCAGCAGACACTACAGGGCCCAGGGGACTGAAGCTTTCTTT.

V and J are TRBV20-1 and TRBJ1-1, with D maybe TRBD1 (5 bases). Germline CDR1 and CDR2: DFQATT and SNEGSKA (reference sequence). The CDR3 consists of 11 residues. The CDR3 nucleotides read TGCAGCCAGCCAAGGGGCCCCACATCTTTCTTT. This gives the protein CSQPRGPTSFF.

The chain has TRBV7-6 and TRBJ2-3, with D possibly matching TRBD1 (6 bases). This CDR3 region has 17 residues. V lost 5 bases, J lost 0 bases, and 18 bases lay in between. Germline CDR1 reads SGHVS; CDR2 reads FNYEAQ. CDR3 sequence reads: CASSPRIGGKSTDTQYF. CDR3 sequence (DNA): TGTGCCAGCAGCCCCCGAATAGGGGGAAAAAGCACAGATACGCAGTATTTT.

There are a few counts of this clonotype. J is TRBJ2-1 and V is TRBV13, with TRBD2 as a possible D gene (7 bases). Germline lookup yields CDR1 PRHDT and CDR2 FYEKMQ (reference sequence). The ends were cut back, 4 bases at V and 5 bases at J, with 12 bases in the middle. CDR3 length: 14 amino acids. In DNA, the CDR3 is TGTGCCAGCAGCTCAGGGAGGGGGGACAATGAGCAGTTCTTC. Translated: CASSSGRGDNEQFF.

V gene TRBV2 combines with J gene TRBJ2-3, with 9 bases lining up with TRBD1. Germline CDR1 SNHLY, CDR2 FYNNEI. The CDR3 sequence is 18 residues long. Germline trimming cut 6 bases from V and 4 bases from J; bases unmatched to any gene: 17. CDR3 coding DNA: TGTGCCAGCAGCGCCCGACTAGAGGGACAGGGTCGTCCAGATACGCAGTATTTT. Protein: CASSARLEGQGRPDTQYF.

This clonotype appeared a few times. The chain combines TRBV7-2 with TRBJ2-2; 7 nucleotides line up with TRBD2. Germline trimming cut 3 bases from V and 1 base from J; bases unmatched to any gene: 8. In germline, CDR1 is SGHTA, CDR2 FQGNSA. CDR3 length: 17 residues. The DNA for the CDR3 is TGTGCCAGCAGCTTTCTACAACTAGCGCGGAACACCGGGGAGCTGTTTTTT. Its protein product is CASSFLQLARNTGELFF.

The chain carries TRBV5-6 and TRBJ2-2, with TRBD1 as a possible D gene (5 bases). The CDR3 has 16 residues. V was shortened by 1 base and J by 3 bases, with 13 bases between the two germline ends. CDR1 is SGHDT, CDR2 YYEEEE, per germline. CDR3: CASSLPGMVDTGELFF. Written as DNA, the CDR3 is TGTGCCAGCAGCTTGCCAGGGATGGTTGACACCGGGGAGCTGTTTTTT. The entire variable domain, with the rest obtained from reference TRBV5-6 and TRBJ2-2, is as follows: DAGVTQSPTHLIKTRGQQVTLRCSPKSGHDTVSWYQQALGQGPQFIFQYYEEEERQRGNFPDRFSGHQFPNYSSELNVNALLLGDSALYLCASSLPGMVDTGELFFGEGSRLTVL.

This clonotype has only a few counts. The chain uses TRBV5-1 and TRBJ2-7; TRBD1 matches 10 bases. V was pared by 3 bases and J by 4 bases, with 7 bases of the junction left unmatched. CDR3 length: 15 residues. In germline, CDR1 is SGHRS, CDR2 YFSETQ. DNA for the CDR3: TGCGCCAGCAGCTCCCGGACAGGGGGATCGTACGAGCAGTACTTC. Its translation: CASSSRTGGSYEQYF. The full variable domain, in which reference TRBV5-1 and TRBJ2-7 provide the parts outside the CDR3, is KAGVTQTPRYLIKTRGQQVTLSCSPISGHRSVSWYQQTPGQGLQFLFEYFSETQRNKGNFPGRFSGRQFSNSRSEMNVSTLELGDSALYLCASSSRTGGSYEQYFGPGTRLTVT.

This clonotype was seen a few times. The rearrangement uses TRBV7-2 and TRBJ2-3, with a weak D call TRBD2 (7 bases). The V gene's germline CDR1 is SGHTA and CDR2 FQGNSA. Trimming cost V 3 bases and J 5 bases, with 12 bases left between them. The CDR3 has 14 amino acids. CDR3 sequence (DNA): TGTGCCAGCAGCTTCGGGGGGCCTCAAGATACGCAGTATTTT. It encodes CASSFGGPQDTQYF.

The V and J genes are TRBV5-1 and TRBJ1-4; weak D call: TRBD1 (5 bases). The V end lost 3 bases, the J end lost 7 bases, and 13 bases lay between the germline ends. The CDR3 totals 14 residues. CDR1 is SGHRS, CDR2 YFSETQ, per germline. This chain's CDR3 is CASSSEPGGEKLFF. In nucleotides, the CDR3 is TGCGCCAGCAGCTCCGAGCCGGGGGGTGAAAAACTGTTTTTT.

In this sample, this clonotype turned up a few times. The rearrangement links TRBV19 to TRBJ1-2; no definite D call. This CDR3 has 13 amino acids. V was pared by 3 bases and J by 1 base, with 6 bases between. Germline V CDR1 and CDR2: LNHDA, SQIVND (reference sequence). The CDR3 nucleotides read TGTGCCAGTAGTATCGGATATAACTATGGCTACACCTTC. Protein: CASSIGYNYGYTF. Full variable domain (missing parts from reference TRBV19 and TRBJ1-2): DGGITQSPKYLFRKEGQNVTLSCEQNLNHDAMYWYRQDPGQGLRLIYYSQIVNDFQKGDIAEGYSVSREKKESFPLTVTSAQKNPTAFYLCASSIGYNYGYTFGSGTRLTVV.

The chain recombines TRBV9 with TRBJ2-5; D tentatively fits TRBD1 or TRBD2 (5 bases each). This CDR3 has 15 residues. Trimming cost V 0 bases and J 5 bases, with 14 bases left between them. Germline V gene data show CDR1 as SGDLS and CDR2 as YYNGEE. In nucleotides, the CDR3 is TGTGCCAGCAGCGTAGCTACAGGAGGTCGGGAGACCCAGTACTTC. This codes for CASSVATGGRETQYF.

This clonotype was counted a few times. The rearrangement joins TRBV5-1 to TRBJ2-3; a possible D gene is TRBD1 (6 bases). V was cut by 7 bases and J by 3 bases, with 6 bases left in between. This CDR3 has 11 amino acids. Looked up from germline, CDR1 is SGHRS and CDR2 is YFSETQ. This chain's CDR3 is CASQGTDTQYF. CDR3 nucleotides: TGCGCCAGCCAGGGGACAGATACGCAGTATTTT.

This clonotype turned up a few times. The chain couples TRBV15 to TRBJ2-5; 7 positions agree with TRBD2. CDR3 length: 15 amino acids. Germline V gene data show CDR1 as LNHNV and CDR2 as YYDKDF (reference sequence). The ends lost 0 bases at V and 4 bases at J; junction bases unmatched: 5. Written as DNA, the CDR3 is TGTGCCACCAGCAGAGATCAGGGAGGGGCAGAGACCCAGTACTTC. This encodes CATSRDQGGAETQYF.

The chain employs TRBV5-1 and TRBJ2-6; D is unclear. There are 17 residues in the CDR3. V lost 2 bases, J lost 0 bases, and 12 bases lay in between. Germline CDR1 reads SGHRS; CDR2 reads YFSETQ. CDR3: CASSFKATGSGANVLTF. CDR3 sequence (DNA): TGCGCCAGCAGCTTTAAGGCCACTGGCTCTGGGGCCAACGTCCTGACTTTC.

The chain has TRBV12-3 or TRBV12-4 and TRBJ1-2; 7 bases map to TRBD1. This CDR3 has 20 residues. The V and J ends lost 6 bases and 0 bases, in that order; junction bases with no gene match: 22. The CDR3 DNA reads as TGTGCCAGCAGCCCTGAAGTGTTGGGGGACAGCACCCACCCTAACTATGGCTACACCTTC. Translated: CASSPEVLGDSTHPNYGYTF.

This clonotype occurred a few times. The chain joins TRBV7-9 to TRBJ2-1; 11 positions agree with TRBD2. The CDR3 runs to 14 residues. Germline CDR1 SEHNR, CDR2 FQNEAQ (reference sequence). After removal of 4 bases from V and 10 bases from J, the junction contained 6 bases not matched to a gene. The CDR3 is CASSSLLAGVEQFF. CDR3 DNA: TGTGCCAGCAGCTCCCTACTAGCGGGGGTCGAGCAGTTCTTC.

This clonotype was detected a few times. The chain carries TRBV10-3 and TRBJ2-3; 7 bases agree with TRBD1. Germline loops: CDR1 ENHRY, CDR2 SYGVKD. J lost 8 bases, V lost 0 bases, and 8 bases had no gene match. The CDR3 has 15 amino acids. The CDR3 sequence: CAISESLQGVATQYF. The CDR3 nucleotides are TGTGCCATCAGTGAGTCATTGCAGGGGGTTGCTACGCAGTATTTT.

This clonotype was seen a few times. V and J are TRBV20-1 and TRBJ1-5, with unresolved D. V dropped 6 bases and J dropped 1 base, with 19 bases sitting between them. The germline CDR1 and CDR2 sequences are DFQATT and SNEGSKA (reference sequence). The CDR3 runs to 16 residues. CDR3 loop: CSAGGPPRMSNQPQHF. DNA of the CDR3: TGCAGTGCCGGAGGGCCTCCCAGGATGAGCAATCAGCCCCAGCATTTT.